The source of this T cell receptor (beta chain) is a study of regulatory T cells in long-lasting Graves disease. Broader study findings: Comparison showed that persistent patients shared more public clonotypes (over 2,500) than new patients (966).

Noted time point: newly diagnosed GD, antithyroid drugs for less than 3 months. Researchers made the TCR library from RNA that was extracted from PBMCs. Construction of the TCR beta libraries employed iRepertoire HTBI primers in conjunction with Arm-PCR of CDR3 regions. TCRdb re-derived calls from the multiplex PCR reads in MiXCR, one entry per CDR3 protein. In the table there are 540,000 or so distinct CDR3 sequences, roughly 12% of which are singletons. This clonotype was counted many times. The antigen is unknown. V was cut by 5 bases and J by 0 bases, with 14 bases left in between. The germline V gene has CDR1 SGHVS and CDR2 FQNEAQ. This CDR3 comprises 16 residues. These data were also filed under a second study, of T cells in Graves' hyperthyroidism and ophthalmopathy.

The chain has TRBV7-8 and TRBJ2-1; a possible D gene is TRBD2 (6 bases). The sequenced sample was peripheral blood mononuclear cells (PBMCs), obtained at new diagnosis, from a patient treated with antithyroid drugs. This clonotype originated in a man younger than 40 with Graves disease. For the CDR3, the DNA is TGTGCCAGCAGCCCATGGCGGGGAAGCTCCTACAATGAGCAGTTCTTC. Translating gives CASSPWRGSSYNEQFF.